Below, 15 T cell receptor beta chains from the same sample are listed, as sequenced in a study of blood T cell repertoires in COVID-19. Clones were sequenced by immunoSEQ multiplex PCR, and TCRdb holds only the in-frame ones, with some missing. The repertoire holds 250,000 to 400,000 clones, with 75% to 90% as singletons. Sequences were obtained from peripheral blood. The source is a woman aged 25 to 39 with COVID-19, enrolled during active disease.

This sequence joins TRBV10-3 and TRBJ2-1; 10 positions agree with TRBD2. Germline CDR1 and CDR2: ENHRY and SYGVKD. The CDR3 totals 15 residues. V lost 6 bases and J lost 8; bases outside the gene matches: 10. In nucleotides, the CDR3 is TGTGCCATCAGCACCCTAGCGGGAGAGGGGGATGAGCAGTTCTTC. This gives the protein CAISTLAGEGDEQFF.

V is TRBV28 and J is TRBJ2-2; 8 bases are a match to TRBD1. The V gene's germline CDR1 is MDHEN and CDR2 SYDVKM. This CDR3 comprises 15 residues. V shed 5 bases and J 3 bases; nucleotides not matched to a gene: 5. CDR3 in DNA: TGTGCCAGCAGTATAAGGACAGGGTACACCGGGGAGCTGTTTTTT. This codes for CASSIRTGYTGELFF.

The chain uses TRBV11-2 and TRBJ2-1; a weak D match, TRBD2 (5 bases). Per germline, CDR1 SGHAT and CDR2 FQNNGV. The CDR3 is 13 residues long. Trimming left V 0 bases short and J 6 bases short, with 6 bases between. The CDR3 sequence is CASSLERVNEQFF. CDR3 nucleotides: TGTGCCAGCAGCTTAGAGAGGGTCAATGAGCAGTTCTTC. Full variable domain (remainder filled in from reference TRBV11-2 and TRBJ2-1): EAGVAQSPRYKIIEKRQSVAFWCNPISGHATLYWYQQILGQGPKLLIQFQNNGVVDDSQLPKDRFSAERLKGVDSTLKIQPAKLEDSAVYLCASSLERVNEQFFGPGTRLTVL.

The CDR3 DNA reads as TGTGCCAGCAGCTTAGGGAGCTCCTACAATGAGCAGTTCTTC. As protein: CASSLGSSYNEQFF. The chain uses TRBV11-3 and TRBJ2-1, with D hard to call. The CDR3 totals 14 residues. In germline, CDR1 is SGHNT, CDR2 YENEEA. V lost 1 base and J 0 bases, leaving 4 bases between the germline ends.

The chain combines TRBV7-2 with TRBJ1-2, with TRBD1 identical over 10 bases. With 4 bases clipped from V and 3 bases from J, the junction kept 11 bases outside the gene matches. The CDR3 is 17 residues long. The germline gives CDR1 SGHTA, CDR2 FQGNSA. DNA for the CDR3: TGTGCCAGCAGCTATACACCCCGGGACAGGGGAGACTATGGCTACACCTTC. This gives the protein CASSYTPRDRGDYGYTF.

This chain links TRBV18 with TRBJ2-1, with TRBD2 matching over 9 bases. J lost 4 bases, V lost 0 bases, and 4 bases had no gene match. The CDR3 has 16 amino acids. Germline V lookup: CDR1 KGHSH, CDR2 LQKENI. The DNA of the CDR3 is TGTGCCAGCTCACCACCCGGGACTAGCAGTTACAATGAGCAGTTCTTC. Translation gives CASSPPGTSSYNEQFF.

The rearrangement joins TRBV2 to TRBJ1-1; tentatively, D is TRBD1 (6 bases). Germline CDR1 SNHLY, CDR2 FYNNEI. Trimming pared 6 bases from V and 1 base from J, leaving 24 bases between. CDR3 length: 18 residues. The CDR3 is CASRRGITGYIGNTEAFF. The CDR3 DNA reads TGTGCCAGCAGGAGGGGTATTACAGGGTATATTGGGAACACTGAAGCTTTCTTT.

The chain uses TRBV5-1 and TRBJ1-2, with 10 bases aligning to TRBD1. Germline loops: CDR1 SGHRS, CDR2 YFSETQ. CDR3 length: 14 residues. V lost 6 bases and J lost 3; bases outside the gene matches: 5. DNA for the CDR3: TGCGCCAGCACCTCGGACAGGGGGGACTATGGCTACACCTTC. Its protein is CASTSDRGDYGYTF.

V and J are TRBV15 and TRBJ1-3; D is unclear. The CDR3 runs to 15 residues. The germline gives CDR1 LNHNV, CDR2 YYDKDF (reference sequence). The V gene lost 0 bases and the J gene lost 0 bases, with 6 bases spanning the gap. The CDR3 loop reads CATSREVSSGNTIYF. DNA of the CDR3: TGTGCCACCAGCAGAGAAGTGAGCTCTGGAAACACCATATATTTT. The whole variable domain, filled in from reference TRBV15 and TRBJ1-3, reads DAMVIQNPRYQVTQFGKPVTLSCSQTLNHNVMYWYQQKSSQAPKLLFHYYDKDFNNEADTPDNFQSRRPNTSFCFLDIRSPGLGDTAMYLCATSREVSSGNTIYFGEGSWLTVV.

This clone appeared a single time. J is TRBJ2-1 and V is TRBV1; the DNA was not used to check the table's D call, TRBD2. TRBV1 is marked as a pseudogene. CDR3 length: 14 amino acids. This CDR3 is CTSSQGGRNNEQFF. CDR3 bases: TGCACCAGCAGCCAAGGCGGGAGGAACAATGAGCAGTTCTTC.

The V call is TRBV29-1, the J call TRBJ1-4, with 9 bases that match TRBD1. The germline V gene has CDR1 SQVTM and CDR2 ANQGSEA. V was pared by 6 bases and J by 7 bases, with 9 bases of the junction left unmatched. This CDR3 has 14 residues. The CDR3 loop is CSVLDRGSGEKLFF. The DNA for the CDR3 is TGCAGCGTACTTGACAGGGGGTCCGGTGAAAAACTGTTTTTT.

The chain employs TRBV30 and TRBJ2-5, with 9 positions matching TRBD1. The CDR3 contains 15 residues. The V gene's germline CDR1 is GTSNPN and CDR2 SVGIG (reference sequence). Unmatched junction bases numbered 7, after V lost 0 bases and J lost 5 bases. The CDR3 sequence: CAWSVPSQGAETQYF. CDR3 bases: TGTGCCTGGAGTGTACCTTCACAGGGGGCGGAGACCCAGTACTTC.

This clone showed up just once. This chain links TRBV5-6 with TRBJ2-5, with 10 nucleotides matching TRBD1. V was clipped by 4 bases and J by 4 bases; unmatched bases: 4. Germline CDR1 is SGHDT and CDR2 is YYEEEE. This CDR3 is built from 14 residues. In DNA form, the CDR3 reads TGTGCCAGCAGCCCATGGACAGGGGGAGAGACCCAGTACTTC. Protein: CASSPWTGGETQYF.

The chain uses TRBV2 and TRBJ2-1, with 9 bases fitting TRBD2. Unmatched junction bases numbered 6, after V lost 6 bases and J lost 12 bases. This CDR3 contains 12 residues. Germline CDR1 is SNHLY and CDR2 is FYNNEI. This CDR3 reads CASSTGAGGQFF. DNA for the CDR3: TGTGCCAGCAGCACGGGAGCGGGGGGGCAGTTCTTC.

The V call is TRBV5-1, the J call TRBJ1-4; D gene uncertain. Germline loops: CDR1 SGHRS, CDR2 YFSETQ. Trimming took 4 bases from V and 8 from J, leaving 15 bases between them. CDR3 length: 14 residues. For the CDR3, the DNA is TGCGCCAGCAGCCAACGGGGAGGAGAGGAAAAACTGTTTTTT. Its translation is CASSQRGGEEKLFF.